Listed here are 17 T cell receptor beta chains from one sample, sequenced in a study of control samples from healthy donors and cancer patients (TCRdb year 2020). Receptor libraries were prepared by the immunoSEQ multiplex PCR assay. TCRdb limited this immuneACCESS table to in-frame rearrangements with V and J called. A share of clones is missing; checked studies link under half to unresolved V genes, and the rest is unexplained. This sample holds some 150,000 clones; about 93% were observed only once. The ten biggest clones cover over 2% of the sample. Sequenced sample: blood. These receptor sequences come from a man aged 45-65 years in good health.

This chain uses TRBV20-1 with TRBJ1-2, with D unresolved. This CDR3 spans 10 amino acids. The V and J ends lost 1 base and 14 bases respectively, with 11 bases between them. The germline V gene encodes CDR1 DFQATT and CDR2 SNEGSKA (reference sequence). CDR3 DNA: TGCAGTGCTAGAGGGGTGGGAGAGACCTTC. This sequence encodes CSARGVGETF.

The chain carries TRBV27 and TRBJ2-7, with a weak D call TRBD2 (5 bases). The germline CDR1 and CDR2 sequences are MNHEY and SMNVEV (reference sequence). This CDR3 comprises 14 residues. Trimming removed 8 bases at V and 3 bases at J, with 17 bases between. As DNA, the CDR3 is TGTGCCAGCGCCCGGGAACCAGTTTTCTACGAGCAGTACTTC. This gives the protein CASAREPVFYEQYF.

This chain links TRBV15 with TRBJ2-5, with 13 bases identical to TRBD2. Germline V gene data show CDR1 as LNHNV and CDR2 as YYDKDF (reference sequence). V was clipped by 4 bases and J by 2 bases; unmatched bases: 4. This CDR3 contains 16 residues. Written as DNA, the CDR3 is TGTGCCACCAGCATCGGACTAGCGGGAGCTCAAGAGACCCAGTACTTC. Translating it yields CATSIGLAGAQETQYF.

This chain links TRBV9 with TRBJ1-5; D remains ambiguous. Germline values: CDR1 SGDLS, CDR2 YYNGEE. V lost 4 bases and J 0 bases, leaving 11 bases between the germline ends. This CDR3 has 15 amino acids. The CDR3, as DNA: TGTGCCAGCAGCTCCGGAGGGAATAGCAATCAGCCCCAGCATTTT. Residues: CASSSGGNSNQPQHF.

This clone is a singleton in its sample. The V gene is TRBV9, the J gene TRBJ2-2, with 9 nucleotides matching TRBD2. The trim removed 0 bases at V and 9 bases at J, leaving 6 bases unmatched. Germline CDR1 reads SGDLS; CDR2 reads YYNGEE. The CDR3 is made up of 15 amino acids. The CDR3: CASSVGAGGPRELFF. The CDR3 DNA reads as TGTGCCAGCAGCGTAGGCGCGGGAGGGCCGCGGGAGCTGTTTTTT.

V usage is TRBV3-1 (or the pseudogene TRBV3-2) and J usage is TRBJ2-7, with 9 bases matching TRBD1. J lost 5 bases, V lost 4 bases, and 9 bases had no gene match. CDR1 LGHDT and CDR2 YNNKEL come from the germline V gene (reference sequence). This CDR3 has 15 amino acids. DNA for the CDR3: TGTGCCAGCAGCCCCCCTCTCACAGGGGGCCACGAGCAGTACTTC. Translating it yields CASSPPLTGGHEQYF.

The chain links TRBV5-1 to TRBJ2-1; 7 nucleotides agree with TRBD2. The trim removed 0 bases at V and 5 bases at J, leaving 5 bases unmatched. CDR1 is SGHRS, CDR2 YFSETQ, per germline. The CDR3 has 15 amino acids. This CDR3 is CASSLVAGVDNEQFF. The CDR3 DNA follows: TGCGCCAGCAGCTTGGTTGCGGGAGTTGACAATGAGCAGTTCTTC.

V is TRBV7-8 and J is TRBJ1-5; D uncertain. The V and J ends lost 0 bases and 7 bases respectively, with 13 bases between them. The V gene's germline CDR1 is SGHVS and CDR2 FQNEAQ. This CDR3 region has 15 residues. The CDR3 DNA sequence: TGTGCCAGCAGCTTAGCTTTTGGAACGGGACAGCCCCAGCATTTT. This codes for CASSLAFGTGQPQHF.

This chain connects TRBV7-3 to TRBJ2-3; D is unclear. The CDR3 runs 14 residues. Germline CDR1 and CDR2: SGHTA and FQGTGA. V dropped 3 bases and J dropped 0 bases, with 7 bases sitting between them. The CDR3 protein is CASSFSASTDTQYF. The CDR3 coding sequence is TGTGCCAGCAGCTTTTCAGCTAGCACAGATACGCAGTATTTT.

The genes are TRBV19 and TRBJ2-1; perhaps TRBD2 as D (5 bases). Trimming cost V 7 bases and J 8 bases, with 15 bases left between them. CDR1 is LNHDA and CDR2 is SQIVND in the germline V gene (reference sequence). This CDR3 region has 13 residues. CDR3 in amino acids: CASKHRDSDEQFF. CDR3 DNA sequence: TGTGCCAGTAAACACCGAGATAGCGATGAGCAGTTCTTC.

The gene calls are TRBV3-1 (or the pseudogene TRBV3-2) and TRBJ2-3; D is possibly TRBD2 (5 bases). Per the germline V gene, CDR1 is LGHDT and CDR2 is YNNKEL (reference sequence). The germline V and J ends were trimmed by 4 bases and 5 bases, with 13 bases remaining between them. The CDR3 spans 14 residues. The CDR3 DNA reads TGTGCCAGCAGCCCATCGAGTGCGGGAGATACGCAGTATTTT. Residues: CASSPSSAGDTQYF.

With regard to this clone: Other nucleotide sequences in the sample specify the same CDR3. The gene calls are TRBV28 and TRBJ1-2; D is uncertain. CDR3 length: 12 residues. In germline, CDR1 is MDHEN, CDR2 SYDVKM. With 4 bases removed from V and 5 bases from J, the gap between germline ends came to 8 bases. CDR3 loop: CASSSLDYGYTF. The CDR3 DNA reads TGTGCCAGCAGTTCTTTAGATTATGGCTACACCTTC.

The chain recombines TRBV28 with TRBJ1-4; TRBD1 might be the D (5 bases). This CDR3 is built from 12 residues. Trimming took 11 bases from V and 3 from J, leaving 10 bases between them. The germline gives CDR1 MDHEN, CDR2 SYDVKM. CDR3 residues: CAEGDPNEKLFF. In DNA, the CDR3 is TGTGCCGAAGGGGACCCTAATGAAAAACTGTTTTTT.

This chain connects TRBV15 to TRBJ2-7; 7 bases are a match to TRBD1. This CDR3 comprises 15 residues. V was pared by 4 bases and J by 6 bases, with 12 bases of the junction left unmatched. Germline lookup yields CDR1 LNHNV and CDR2 YYDKDF (reference sequence). The CDR3 here is CATSKGQSLPIEQYF. CDR3 in DNA: TGTGCCACCAGCAAGGGACAGTCTCTCCCCATCGAGCAGTACTTC.

The chain employs TRBV4-1 and TRBJ2-7, with 12 bases fitting TRBD1. The CDR3 length is 15 residues. Per the germline V gene, CDR1 is MGHRA and CDR2 is YSYEKL. V was pared by 3 bases and J by 7 bases, with 7 bases of the junction left unmatched. The CDR3 DNA follows: TGCGCCAGCAGCCACCCGGGACAGGGGGCGGGTGAGCAGTACTTC. It is translated as CASSHPGQGAGEQYF.

The chain employs TRBV9 and TRBJ2-1; TRBD1 aligns across 7 bases. There are 16 residues in the CDR3. V was pared by 3 bases and J by 0 bases, with 6 bases of the junction left unmatched. CDR1 and CDR2 from the germline V gene are SGDLS and YYNGEE. This chain's CDR3 is CASSGQGQISYNEQFF. DNA of the CDR3: TGTGCCAGCAGCGGCCAGGGACAGATCTCCTACAATGAGCAGTTCTTC. Looking up the rest from reference TRBV9 and TRBJ2-1 gives the full variable domain: DSGVTQTPKHLITATGQRVTLRCSPRSGDLSVYWYQQSLDQGLQFLIQYYNGEERAKGNILERFSAQQFPDLHSELNLSSLELGDSALYFCASSGQGQISYNEQFFGPGTRLTVL.

CDR3 coding DNA: TGTGCCAGCAGGGGCCGAGGGCGGCGCTACAATGAGCAGTTCTTC. This sequence encodes CASRGRGRRYNEQFF. V usage is TRBV28 and J usage is TRBJ2-1; possibly TRBD2 for D (5 bases). Per germline, CDR1 MDHEN and CDR2 SYDVKM. This CDR3 is 15 amino acids long. V dropped 6 bases and J dropped 3 bases, with 15 bases sitting between them.